A single sample is the source of the 29 T cell receptor beta chains below, sequenced in a study of human T cells and chemical hapten exposure (dated by TCRdb to the early 2020s). Preparation of the library involved RACE. Sequencing was performed on a NextSeq 500. TCRdb trimmed public reads at Q25 via fastp, called clones via MiXCR and kept in-frame beta chains. Each CDR3 protein appears once, grouped with its most common genes and DNA. The sample includes 300,000 to 450,000 distinct CDR3 sequences, with roughly 5.3% observed a single time. The leading ten clones occupy 2.5% to 3% of the sample. Interpreted using the paper, the time point label stands for: pre-sensitization, week 0. The label giving this sample's treatment or condition can be read as: therapeutic diphenylcyclopropenone sensitization with weekly scalp DPC. This sample comprised whole blood, obtained in connection with sensitization to the hapten diphenylcyclopropenone (DPC). Source of these receptors: a woman in her forties or fifties with alopecia areata. Some clones in this sample may be carry-over from other donors' samples.

This clonotype was recorded at least ten times. The rearrangement joins TRBV6-1 to TRBJ2-6; D not resolved. Trimming shortened V by 6 bases and J by 4 bases, and 13 bases separated the two germline ends. Germline CDR1 MNHNS, CDR2 SASEGT. The CDR3 has 15 residues. CDR3 in amino acids: CASSFRLSGANVLTF. In DNA form, the CDR3 reads TGTGCCAGCAGCTTCAGACTTTCCGGGGCCAACGTCCTGACTTTC.

The chain has TRBV10-3 and TRBJ2-1, with D tentatively TRBD2 (6 bases). This CDR3 spans 15 amino acids. Germline V gene lookup returns CDR1 ENHRY and CDR2 SYGVKD. Trimming cost V 6 bases and J 0 bases, with 12 bases left between them. CDR3 sequence (DNA): TGTGCCATCAGCCCGGGGAGGAGCTCCTACAATGAGCAGTTCTTC. Residues: CAISPGRSSYNEQFF.

This clonotype was picked up many times. V and J are TRBV12-3 or TRBV12-4 and TRBJ2-5; D is ambiguous. V lost 1 base and J lost 3, with 6 bases in between. The CDR3 runs to 13 residues. CDR3: CASSLGQKETQYF. The CDR3 DNA reads TGTGCCAGCAGTTTAGGTCAGAAAGAGACCCAGTACTTC.

This clonotype was recorded many times. The DNA for the CDR3 is TGCGCCAGCAGCCAAGTATCAACGGGGACGTTGAACACTGAAGCTTTCTTT. This codes for CASSQVSTGTLNTEAFF. This chain connects TRBV4-3 to TRBJ1-1; D is possibly TRBD1 (5 bases). The CDR3 spans 17 residues. Germline values: CDR1 LGHNA, CDR2 YSLEER. V lost 1 base to trimming and J lost 0 bases, with 15 bases between them.

This clonotype was picked up a small number of times. V gene TRBV3-1 combines with J gene TRBJ1-6; D might be TRBD1 (5 bases). The V end lost 5 bases, the J end lost 7 bases, and 12 bases lay between the germline ends. The CDR3 sequence is 14 residues long. The germline CDR1 and CDR2 sequences are LGHDT and YNNKEL (reference sequence). The CDR3 nucleotides are TGTGCCAGCAGCGGCCGGGACCTGAATTCACCCCTCCACTTT. Translation gives CASSGRDLNSPLHF.

This chain joins TRBV12-3 or TRBV12-4 and TRBJ2-1; 9 bases are shared with TRBD2. The V and J ends lost 7 bases and 6 bases, in that order; junction bases with no gene match: 7. This CDR3 has 14 residues. CDR3 region: CASTSGTSLNEQFF. CDR3 DNA sequence: TGTGCCAGCACATCCGGGACTAGCCTCAATGAGCAGTTCTTC.

The table lists this clonotype with a few counts. The chain is built from TRBV10-1 and TRBJ2-3; D unresolved. Trimming removed 6 bases at V and 6 bases at J, with 10 bases between. Germline loops: CDR1 WNHNN, CDR2 SYGVQD (reference sequence). The CDR3 spans 12 residues. CDR3 amino acids: CASRSIADTQYF. DNA of the CDR3: TGCGCCAGCAGAAGTATCGCGGATACGCAGTATTTT.

This clonotype was recorded at least ten times. V and J are TRBV6-5 and TRBJ2-1; D unclear. The germline V gene has CDR1 MNHEY and CDR2 SVGAGI. Between the trimmed V and J ends, which lost 6 bases and 5 bases, there was a span of 8 bases. This CDR3 comprises 12 residues. The chain's CDR3 is CASRQTDNEQFF. The CDR3 region has the DNA TGTGCCAGCAGGCAGACCGACAATGAGCAGTTCTTC.

V and J are TRBV20-1 and TRBJ1-1; D remains unclear. Per germline, CDR1 DFQATT and CDR2 SNEGSKA (reference sequence). The CDR3 is 12 amino acids. V lost 4 bases and J lost 1, with 7 bases in between. CDR3 sequence (DNA): TGCAGTGCTAACTCCCCGAACACTGAAGCTTTCTTT. Amino acids: CSANSPNTEAFF.

There are many counts of this clonotype. This chain links TRBV4-1 with TRBJ1-5; tentatively, D is TRBD1 (5 bases). This CDR3 comprises 19 residues. The ends were cut back, 0 bases at V and 2 bases at J, with 20 bases in the middle. Germline CDR1 is MGHRA and CDR2 is YSYEKL. Written as DNA, the CDR3 is TGCGCCAGCAGCCAAGATTTCAAGTCTTGGGGAGGGGGCAATCAGCCCCAGCATTTT. Protein product: CASSQDFKSWGGGNQPQHF.

V and J are TRBV5-1 and TRBJ1-5; D might be TRBD1 (5 bases). CDR3 length equals 15 residues. The V gene's germline CDR1 is SGHRS and CDR2 YFSETQ. V was pared by 0 bases and J by 11 bases, with 18 bases between. The CDR3 loop is CASSLDSGRADTQHF. The CDR3 DNA reads as TGCGCCAGCAGCTTGGACTCCGGCAGGGCGGACACCCAGCATTTT.

This clonotype was recorded at least ten times. The gene calls are TRBV7-6 and TRBJ1-5, with D possibly TRBD1 on 6 matching bases. The germline V gene encodes CDR1 SGHVS and CDR2 FNYEAQ. The V end was cut by 0 bases, the J end by 7 bases, with 10 bases between. The CDR3 covers 14 residues. The chain's CDR3 is CASSLAAGEQPQHF. As DNA, the CDR3 is TGTGCCAGCAGCTTAGCGGCAGGGGAACAGCCCCAGCATTTT.

This clonotype occurred many times. The chain carries TRBV20-1 and TRBJ2-7; D tentatively reads TRBD1 or TRBD2 (7 bases each). The CDR3 consists of 12 residues. Germline CDR1 reads DFQATT; CDR2 reads SNEGSKA (reference sequence). V dropped 6 bases and J dropped 3 bases, with 12 bases sitting between them. The DNA of the CDR3 is TGCAGTGCCAGGGGGGGAAGCTACGAGCAGTACTTC. This codes for CSARGGSYEQYF.

The chain has TRBV20-1 and TRBJ1-5; D gene ambiguous. Trimming took off 5 bases at V and 8 bases at J, with 10 bases between the two ends. Germline V gene data show CDR1 as DFQATT and CDR2 as SNEGSKA (reference sequence). The CDR3 covers 11 residues. DNA of the CDR3: TGCAGTGCTGGAGCCCAGAAGCCCCAGCATTTT. It encodes CSAGAQKPQHF.

The J gene is TRBJ2-3, the V gene TRBV5-5, with TRBD2 matching over 7 bases. CDR1 is SGHKS, CDR2 YYEKEE, per germline (reference sequence). There are 14 residues in the CDR3. With 7 bases clipped from V and 0 bases from J, the junction kept 5 bases outside the gene matches. The CDR3 loop is CASWDYKSTDTQYF. In DNA form, the CDR3 reads TGTGCCAGCTGGGACTATAAAAGCACAGATACGCAGTATTTT.

This chain connects TRBV7-2 to TRBJ2-6, with unresolved D. This CDR3 region has 15 residues. Germline CDR1 is SGHTA and CDR2 is FQGNSA. V shed 5 bases and J shed 0 bases, with 8 bases lying between them. DNA for the CDR3: TGTGCCAGCAGCCTAGGCCGCTCTGGGGCCAACGTCCTGACTTTC. Protein: CASSLGRSGANVLTF.

The chain carries TRBV2 and TRBJ1-5, with D maybe TRBD1 (5 bases). V was trimmed by 6 bases and J by 1 base, leaving 13 bases between them. Per germline, CDR1 SNHLY and CDR2 FYNNEI. This CDR3 contains 15 residues. CDR3 coding DNA: TGTGCCAGCAGCGGGGACGGGCTAAGCAATCAGCCCCAGCATTTT. Protein product: CASSGDGLSNQPQHF.

V gene TRBV10-3 combines with J gene TRBJ2-5, with TRBD2 identical over 9 bases. Germline V gene lookup returns CDR1 ENHRY and CDR2 SYGVKD. The CDR3 covers 14 residues. V shed 5 bases and J 1 base; nucleotides not matched to a gene: 2. CDR3 region: CAISRGGAQETQYF. For the CDR3, the DNA is TGTGCCATCAGTCGCGGGGGGGCCCAAGAGACCCAGTACTTC.

This clonotype was counted at least ten times. The chain is built from TRBV2 and TRBJ1-6, with 11 bases identical to TRBD1. The CDR3 sequence is 17 residues long. Germline V CDR1 and CDR2: SNHLY, FYNNEI. The V and J ends lost 10 bases and 7 bases, in that order; junction bases with no gene match: 15. CDR3 sequence reads: CATPKSAGTGGNSPLHF. The CDR3 DNA is TGTGCCACCCCAAAGAGTGCGGGGACAGGGGGAAATTCACCCCTCCACTTT.

This clonotype has at least ten counts. V is TRBV7-8 and J is TRBJ2-1, with 11 bases fitting TRBD2. After removal of 1 base from V and 4 bases from J, the junction contained 0 bases not matched to a gene. Germline values: CDR1 SGHVS, CDR2 FQNEAQ. The CDR3 has 15 residues. The CDR3 nucleotides are TGTGCCAGCAGCTTAGTAGCGGGGGGGTACAATGAGCAGTTCTTC. Protein sequence: CASSLVAGGYNEQFF.

This clonotype occurred a few times. The J gene is TRBJ2-2, the V gene TRBV6-2 or TRBV6-3; the D gene could be TRBD1 or TRBD2 (5 bases each). V was clipped by 6 bases and J by 0 bases, with 14 bases between them. The length of the CDR3 is 16 residues. Germline CDR1 MNHEY, CDR2 SVGEGT. CDR3 sequence: CASSPLGDANTGELFF. CDR3 in DNA: TGTGCCAGCAGCCCCCTGGGGGATGCGAACACCGGGGAGCTGTTTTTT.

This chain uses TRBV4-1 with TRBJ1-2, with no clear D. The CDR3 totals 15 residues. V was trimmed by 3 bases and J by 4 bases, leaving 15 bases between them. Looked up from germline, CDR1 is MGHRA and CDR2 is YSYEKL. The CDR3 nucleotides read TGCGCCAGCAGCCAGGGATCGGAGGCACGCTATGGCTACACCTTC. It specifies CASSQGSEARYGYTF.

Concerning this clonotype itself: One junction end does not reproduce the germline sequence, and a read error may be involved. The gene calls are TRBV6-6 and TRBJ2-5; D is unclear. The CDR3 is 12 residues long. CDR1 and CDR2 from the germline V gene are MNHNY and SVGAGI (reference sequence). The CDR3 sequence: CASGRPDNSHHF. For the CDR3, the DNA is TGTGCCAGCGGGCGACCGGATAATTCCCACCACTTC.

Ten or more counts support this clonotype. This chain links TRBV28 with TRBJ1-6, with unresolved D. Germline assignment: CDR1 MDHEN and CDR2 SYDVKM. There are 15 residues in the CDR3. Between the trimmed V and J ends, which lost 9 bases and 0 bases, there was a span of 12 bases. CDR3 coding DNA: TGTGCCAGTTGTCCATCCCTCTCCTATAATTCACCCCTCCACTTT. It yields the protein CASCPSLSYNSPLHF.

This clonotype was counted many times. V gene TRBV4-1 combines with J gene TRBJ2-7; D possibly corresponds to TRBD1 (6 bases). In germline, CDR1 is MGHRA, CDR2 YSYEKL. CDR3 length: 17 residues. V gave up 2 bases and J gave up 1 base, with 18 bases separating them. The DNA of the CDR3 is TGCGCCAGCAGCCAAATACAACAGGGCCGCAGTTCCTACGAGCAGTACTTC. This codes for CASSQIQQGRSSYEQYF.

This chain uses TRBV29-1 with TRBJ2-5, with D tentatively TRBD1 (6 bases). The CDR3 length is 12 residues. Looked up from germline, CDR1 is SQVTM and CDR2 is ANQGSEA. Between the trimmed V and J ends, which lost 5 bases and 5 bases, there was a span of 12 bases. Here the CDR3 DNA reads TGCAGCGTTTGGTCAGGGGTCGAGACCCAGTACTTC. Amino acid sequence: CSVWSGVETQYF.

This clonotype turned up a few times. This chain uses TRBV12-3 or TRBV12-4 with TRBJ1-5, with 7 bases lining up with TRBD1. With V trimmed by 6 bases and J by 9 bases, 8 bases remained unmatched. This CDR3 has 13 amino acids. The CDR3 reads CASRLGQEGPQHF. Here the CDR3 DNA reads TGTGCCAGCAGACTCGGACAGGAGGGGCCCCAGCATTTT.

This clonotype appeared many times. V is TRBV5-6 and J is TRBJ2-1; D possibly corresponds to TRBD2 (5 bases). Germline values: CDR1 SGHDT, CDR2 YYEEEE. CDR3 length: 14 amino acids. Trimming removed 7 bases at V and 5 bases at J, with 16 bases between. For the CDR3, the DNA is TGTGCCAGCGGGGATTGGGGAGCCAACAATGAGCAGTTCTTC. Its translation: CASGDWGANNEQFF.

This clonotype was recorded a few times. The rearrangement uses TRBV20-1 and TRBJ2-3; the match to TRBD2 covers 8 bases. The CDR3 is 14 residues long. Trimming at V came to 6 bases and at J to 3 bases, leaving 8 bases not matched to a gene. Germline CDR1 reads DFQATT; CDR2 reads SNEGSKA (reference sequence). The chain's CDR3 is CSARVERGTDTQYF. DNA for the CDR3: TGCAGTGCCAGGGTGGAGCGGGGGACAGATACGCAGTATTTT.